This T cell receptor beta chain was obtained from a study of beta chain features in type 1 diabetes. Trimming removed 4 bases at V and 4 bases at J, with 10 bases between. CDR1 ENHRY and CDR2 SYGVKD come from the germline V gene. The CDR3 has 13 amino acids. cDNA synthesis used the whole RNA isolate, giving expressed TCRB sequences. The method was immunoSEQ multiplex PCR; TCRdb's version includes in-frame clones alone and lacks a portion of them. The table has 300,000 to 400,000 clones, 11% seen once; the top ten hold about 0.015%. This sequence was found in a woman in her twenties or thirties in good health. Sequenced sample: naive CD4+ T cells from blood. The chain employs TRBV10-3 and TRBJ2-5; D is unclear. The DNA for the CDR3 is TGTGCCATCAGTGGTGGGCCCGGAGAGACCCAGTACTTC. The encoded protein is CAISGGPGETQYF.